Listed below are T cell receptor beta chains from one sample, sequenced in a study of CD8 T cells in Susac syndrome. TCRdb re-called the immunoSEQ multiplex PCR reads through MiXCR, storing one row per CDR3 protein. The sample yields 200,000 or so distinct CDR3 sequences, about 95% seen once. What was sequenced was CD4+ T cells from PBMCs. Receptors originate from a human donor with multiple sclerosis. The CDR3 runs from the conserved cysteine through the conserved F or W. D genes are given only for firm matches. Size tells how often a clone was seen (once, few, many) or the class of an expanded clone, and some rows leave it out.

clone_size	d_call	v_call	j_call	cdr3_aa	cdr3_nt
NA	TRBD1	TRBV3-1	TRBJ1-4	CASSPKDRVGKLFF	TGTGCCAGCAGCCCCAAGGACAGGGTAGGAAAACTGTTTTTT
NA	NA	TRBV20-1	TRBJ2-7	CSAAPGQGKYEQYF	TGCAGTGCTGCCCCCGGTCAGGGGAAGTACGAGCAGTACTTC
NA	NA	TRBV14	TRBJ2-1	CASSHLAKDEQFF	TGTGCCAGCAGCCATCTAGCAAAGGATGAGCAGTTCTTC
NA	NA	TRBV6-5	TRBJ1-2	CASSYHSNYGYTF	TGTGCCAGCAGTTACCACAGTAACTATGGCTACACCTTC
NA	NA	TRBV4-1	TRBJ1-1	CASSPLSPARDTEAFF	TGCGCCAGCAGCCCCCTAAGTCCAGCGAGGGACACTGAAGCTTTCTTT
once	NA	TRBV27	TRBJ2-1	CASTDRPSSYNEQFF	TGTGCCAGCACCGACAGGCCGAGCTCCTACAATGAGCAGTTCTTC
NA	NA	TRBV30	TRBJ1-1	CAWKRWNWNTEAFF	TGTGCCTGGAAGCGGTGGAATTGGAACACTGAAGCTTTCTTT
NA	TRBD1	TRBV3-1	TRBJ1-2	CASSQAQTGYGYTF	TGTGCCAGCAGCCAAGCTCAGACAGGGTATGGCTACACCTTC
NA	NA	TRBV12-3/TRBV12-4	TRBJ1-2	CASSPAGTYGYTF	TGTGCCAGCAGTCCAGCTGGGACCTATGGCTACACCTTC
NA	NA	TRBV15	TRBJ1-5	CATSRDQGRNQPQHF	TGTGCCACCAGCAGAGACCAGGGGCGCAATCAGCCCCAGCATTTT
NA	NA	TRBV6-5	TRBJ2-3	CASRQGGLTDTQYF	TGTGCCAGCCGGCAGGGGGGGCTCACAGATACGCAGTATTTT
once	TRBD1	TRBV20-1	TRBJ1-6	CSATGTGGSPLHF	TGCAGTGCTACCGGGACAGGGGGATCACCCCTCCACTTT
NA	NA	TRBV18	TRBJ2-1	CASSPRTDNNEQFF	TGTGCCAGCTCACCCAGGACAGATAACAATGAGCAGTTCTTC
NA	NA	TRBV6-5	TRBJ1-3	CASSRQISENTIYF	TGTGCCAGCAGCCGACAGATCTCTGAAAACACCATATATTTT
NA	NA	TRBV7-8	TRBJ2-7	CASSLDRGAHEQYF	TGTGCCAGCAGCTTAGATCGGGGAGCCCACGAGCAGTACTTC
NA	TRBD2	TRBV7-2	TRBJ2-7	CASSPRTAGDYEQYF	TGTGCCAGCAGCCCAAGGACCGCGGGGGACTACGAGCAGTACTTC
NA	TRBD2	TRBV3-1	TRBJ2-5	CASTKASGGAETQYF	TGTGCCAGCACCAAGGCTAGCGGGGGGGCGGAGACCCAGTACTTC
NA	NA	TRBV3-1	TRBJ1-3	CASSHLTHSGNTIYF	TGTGCCAGCAGCCACCTCACCCACTCTGGAAACACCATATATTTT
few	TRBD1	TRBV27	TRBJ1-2	CASSLRGLYGYTF	TGTGCCAGCAGTTTAAGGGGGCTCTATGGCTACACCTTC
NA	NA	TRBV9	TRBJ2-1	CASSVAPTSTHSYNEQFF	TGTGCCAGCAGCGTAGCTCCGACGTCGACCCACTCCTACAATGAGCAGTTCTTC
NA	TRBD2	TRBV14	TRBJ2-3	CASSQLLAGGDTQYF	TGTGCCAGCAGCCAACTTCTAGCGGGAGGGGATACGCAGTATTTT
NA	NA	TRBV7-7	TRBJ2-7	CASSLEFSYEQYF	TGTGCCAGCAGCTTAGAGTTTTCCTACGAGCAGTACTTC
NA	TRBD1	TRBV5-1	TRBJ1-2	CASSSAGGDGYTF	TGCGCCAGCAGCTCTGCAGGGGGCGATGGCTACACCTTC
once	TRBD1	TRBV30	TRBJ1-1	CAWNGQGFTEAFF	TGTGCCTGGAACGGACAGGGTTTCACTGAAGCTTTCTTT
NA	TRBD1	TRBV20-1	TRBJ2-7	CSAASGTGAYEQYF	TGCAGTGCTGCATCCGGGACAGGGGCCTACGAGCAGTACTTC
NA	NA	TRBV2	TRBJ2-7	CASSRYKLGTYAF	TGTGCCAGCAGCCGTTATAAGCTCGGGACATACGCCTTC
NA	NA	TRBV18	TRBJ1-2	CASSPPRLSNYGYTF	TGTGCCAGCTCACCACCGAGGCTCAGTAACTATGGCTACACCTTC
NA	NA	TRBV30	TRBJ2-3	CAYAERTDTQYF	TGTGCCTATGCTGAGCGCACAGATACGCAGTATTTT
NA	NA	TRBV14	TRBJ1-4	CASSQQPNEKLFF	TGTGCCAGCAGCCAACAGCCGAATGAAAAACTGTTTTTT
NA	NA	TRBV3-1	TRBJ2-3	CASSQDKGGRTDTQYF	TGTGCCAGCAGCCAAGATAAGGGGGGCCGCACAGATACGCAGTATTTT
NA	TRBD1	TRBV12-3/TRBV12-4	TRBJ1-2	CASRTSGTASIGTF	TGTGCCAGCAGAACGTCCGGGACAGCCTCGATCGGGACCTTC
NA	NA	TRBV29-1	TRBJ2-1	CSVEAVHYNEQFF	TGCAGCGTTGAAGCGGTTCATTACAATGAGCAGTTCTTC
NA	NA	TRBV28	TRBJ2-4	CASSLAKNIQYF	TGTGCCAGCAGTTTAGCCAAAAACATTCAGTACTTC
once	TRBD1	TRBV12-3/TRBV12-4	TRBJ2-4	CASRLRSRQGNIQYF	TGTGCCAGCAGACTCCGCTCTAGACAGGGAAACATTCAGTACTTC
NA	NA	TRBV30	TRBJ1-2	CAWGREGYGYTF	TGTGCCTGGGGTAGGGAGGGCTATGGCTACACCTTC
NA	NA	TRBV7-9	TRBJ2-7	CASSFGQGSREQYF	TGTGCCAGCAGCTTCGGTCAGGGGAGTCGCGAGCAGTACTTC
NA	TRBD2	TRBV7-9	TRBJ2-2	CASSSGLAGSSGELFF	TGTGCCAGCAGCTCGGGACTAGCGGGGTCATCCGGGGAGCTGTTTTTT
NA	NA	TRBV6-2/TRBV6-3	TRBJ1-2	CASSYKNSYGYTF	TGTGCCAGCAGTTATAAGAACTCATATGGCTACACCTTC
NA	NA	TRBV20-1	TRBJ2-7	CSARRLEEQYF	TGCAGTGCTAGGAGGCTAGAAGAGCAGTACTTC
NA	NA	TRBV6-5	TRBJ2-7	CASSYAGSFYEQYF	TGTGCCAGCAGTTACGCAGGGTCCTTCTACGAGCAGTACTTC
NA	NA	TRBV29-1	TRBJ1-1	CSAGELNTEAFF	TGCAGCGCAGGGGAACTGAACACTGAAGCTTTCTTT
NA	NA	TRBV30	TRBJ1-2	CAWSVPGVGGYTF	TGTGCCTGGAGTGTACCAGGGGTGGGAGGCTACACCTTC
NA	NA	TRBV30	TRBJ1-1	CAWKAGNFAEAFF	TGTGCCTGGAAGGCAGGTAATTTCGCTGAAGCTTTCTTT
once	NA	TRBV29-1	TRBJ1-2	CSVSFLAYGYTF	TGCAGCGTTTCGTTCTTAGCATATGGCTACACCTTC
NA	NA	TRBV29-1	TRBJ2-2	CSAAGTQGSGELFF	TGCAGCGCTGCCGGGACCCAGGGTTCCGGGGAGCTGTTTTTT
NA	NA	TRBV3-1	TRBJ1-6	CASSQAGQFNSPLHF	TGTGCCAGCAGCCAAGCCGGCCAGTTTAATTCACCCCTCCACTTT
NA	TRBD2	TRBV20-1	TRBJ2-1	CSARGLARWNEQFF	TGCAGTGCTCGTGGACTAGCGAGATGGAATGAGCAGTTCTTC
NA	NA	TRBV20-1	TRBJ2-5	CSAPPSGETQYF	TGCAGTGCTCCCCCCAGCGGAGAGACCCAGTACTTC
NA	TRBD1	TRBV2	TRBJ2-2	CASTVTGKTGELFF	TGTGCCAGCACCGTGACAGGGAAGACCGGGGAGCTGTTTTTT
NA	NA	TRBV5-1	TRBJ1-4	CASSPTKANEKLFF	TGCGCCAGCAGCCCCACGAAGGCTAATGAAAAACTGTTTTTT
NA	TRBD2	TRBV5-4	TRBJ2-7	CASSRSGSRGIIREQYF	TGTGCCAGCAGCCGTTCGGGATCGCGGGGGATTATACGGGAGCAGTACTTC
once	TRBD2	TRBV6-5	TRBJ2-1	CASSSTLAGGSNEQFF	TGTGCCAGCAGTTCCACACTAGCGGGGGGGAGCAATGAGCAGTTCTTC
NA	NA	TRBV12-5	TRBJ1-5	CASGLGPVVSFLPQHF	TGTGCTAGTGGTTTGGGGCCGGTTGTTTCGTTTCTGCCCCAGCATTTT
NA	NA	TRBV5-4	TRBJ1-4	CARLRDCIF	TGTGCCAGACTCCGGGACTGCATTTTT
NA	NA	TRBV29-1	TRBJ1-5	CSVQGTSNQPQHF	TGCAGCGTTCAAGGGACTAGCAATCAGCCCCAGCATTTT